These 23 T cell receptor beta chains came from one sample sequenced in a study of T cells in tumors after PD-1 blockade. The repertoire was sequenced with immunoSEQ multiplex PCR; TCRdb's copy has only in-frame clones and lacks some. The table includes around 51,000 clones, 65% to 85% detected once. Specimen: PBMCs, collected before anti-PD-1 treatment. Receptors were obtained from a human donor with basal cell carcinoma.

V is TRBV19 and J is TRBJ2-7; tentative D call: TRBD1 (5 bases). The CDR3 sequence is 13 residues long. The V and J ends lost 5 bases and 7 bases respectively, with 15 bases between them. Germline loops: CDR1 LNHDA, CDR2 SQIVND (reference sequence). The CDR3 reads CASSVTLKGEQYF. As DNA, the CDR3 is TGTGCCAGTAGTGTGACTCTGAAGGGGGAGCAGTACTTC.

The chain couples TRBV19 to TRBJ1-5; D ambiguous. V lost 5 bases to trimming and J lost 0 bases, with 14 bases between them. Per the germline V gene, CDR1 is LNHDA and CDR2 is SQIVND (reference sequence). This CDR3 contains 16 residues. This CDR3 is CASSRTDRGSNQPQHF. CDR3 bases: TGTGCCAGTAGTCGGACGGACCGGGGTAGCAATCAGCCCCAGCATTTT.

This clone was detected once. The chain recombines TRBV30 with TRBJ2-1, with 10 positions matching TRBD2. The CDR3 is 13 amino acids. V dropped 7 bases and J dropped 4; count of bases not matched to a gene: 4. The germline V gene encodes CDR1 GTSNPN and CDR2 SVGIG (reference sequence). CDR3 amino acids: CAFSGGTYNEQFF. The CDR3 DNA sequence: TGTGCCTTTAGCGGGGGGACTTACAATGAGCAGTTCTTC. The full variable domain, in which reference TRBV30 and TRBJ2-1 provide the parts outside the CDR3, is SQTIHQWPATLVQPVGSPLSLECTVEGTSNPNLYWYRQAAGRGLQLLFYSVGIGQISSEVPQNLSASRPQDRQFILSSKKLLLSDSGFYLCAFSGGTYNEQFFGPGTRLTVL.

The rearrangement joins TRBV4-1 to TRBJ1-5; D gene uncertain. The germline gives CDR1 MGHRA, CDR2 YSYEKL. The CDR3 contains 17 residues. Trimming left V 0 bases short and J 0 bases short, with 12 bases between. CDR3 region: CASSQDSAINSNQPQHF. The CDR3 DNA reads TGCGCCAGCAGCCAAGATTCCGCAATCAATAGCAATCAGCCCCAGCATTTT.

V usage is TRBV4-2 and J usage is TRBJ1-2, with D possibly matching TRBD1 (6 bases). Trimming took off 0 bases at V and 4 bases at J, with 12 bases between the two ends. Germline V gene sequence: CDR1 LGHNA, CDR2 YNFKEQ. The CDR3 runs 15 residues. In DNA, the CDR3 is TGTGCCAGCAGCCAAGATCCACAGGGAAGCTATGGCTACACCTTC. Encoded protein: CASSQDPQGSYGYTF.

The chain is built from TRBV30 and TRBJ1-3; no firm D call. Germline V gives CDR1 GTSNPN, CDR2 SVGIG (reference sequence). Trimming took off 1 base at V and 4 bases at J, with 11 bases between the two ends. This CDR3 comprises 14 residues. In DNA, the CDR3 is TGTGCCTGGAGTGGGTGGCGGGCGGGAAACACCATATATTTT. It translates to CAWSGWRAGNTIYF.

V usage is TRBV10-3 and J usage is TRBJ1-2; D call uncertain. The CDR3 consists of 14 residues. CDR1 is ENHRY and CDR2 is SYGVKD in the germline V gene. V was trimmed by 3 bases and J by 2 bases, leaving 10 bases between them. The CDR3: CAISDTRANYGYTF. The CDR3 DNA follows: TGTGCCATCAGTGATACGAGAGCCAACTATGGCTACACCTTC.

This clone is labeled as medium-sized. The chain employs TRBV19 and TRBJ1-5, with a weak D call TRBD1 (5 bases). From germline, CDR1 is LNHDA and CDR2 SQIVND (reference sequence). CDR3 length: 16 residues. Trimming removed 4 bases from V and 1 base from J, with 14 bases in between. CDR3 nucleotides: TGTGCCAGTAGTAAGGTGGCAGGGAGGAGCAATCAGCCCCAGCATTTT. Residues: CASSKVAGRSNQPQHF. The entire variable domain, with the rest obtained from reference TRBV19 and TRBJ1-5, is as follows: DGGITQSPKYLFRKEGQNVTLSCEQNLNHDAMYWYRQDPGQGLRLIYYSQIVNDFQKGDIAEGYSVSREKKESFPLTVTSAQKNPTAFYLCASSKVAGRSNQPQHFGDGTRLSIL.

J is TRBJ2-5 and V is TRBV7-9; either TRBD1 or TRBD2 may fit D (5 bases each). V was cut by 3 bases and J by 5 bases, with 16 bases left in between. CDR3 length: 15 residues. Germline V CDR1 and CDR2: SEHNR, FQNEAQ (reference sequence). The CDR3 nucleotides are TGTGCCAGCAGCTTGGGTCCAACGAGGGACGAGACCCAGTACTTC. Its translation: CASSLGPTRDETQYF.

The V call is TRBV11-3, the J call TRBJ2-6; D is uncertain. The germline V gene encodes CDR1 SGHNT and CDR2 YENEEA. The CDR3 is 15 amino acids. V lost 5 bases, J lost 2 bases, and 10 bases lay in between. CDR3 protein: CASSPVGPGANVLTF. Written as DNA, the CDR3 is TGTGCCAGCAGCCCTGTTGGGCCTGGGGCCAACGTCCTGACTTTC.

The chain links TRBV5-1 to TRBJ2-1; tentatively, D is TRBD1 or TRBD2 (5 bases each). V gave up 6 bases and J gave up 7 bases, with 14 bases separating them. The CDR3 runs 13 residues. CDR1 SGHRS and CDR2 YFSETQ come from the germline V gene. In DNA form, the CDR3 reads TGCGCCAGCACCCGAGGGGCTCGGAATGAGCAGTTCTTC. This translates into CASTRGARNEQFF.

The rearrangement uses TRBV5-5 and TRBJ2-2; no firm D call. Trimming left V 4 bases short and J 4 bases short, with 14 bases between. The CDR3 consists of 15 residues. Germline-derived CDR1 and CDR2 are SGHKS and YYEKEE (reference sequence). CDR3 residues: CASSPVTVRTGELFF. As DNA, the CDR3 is TGTGCCAGCAGCCCTGTAACAGTACGCACCGGGGAGCTGTTTTTT.

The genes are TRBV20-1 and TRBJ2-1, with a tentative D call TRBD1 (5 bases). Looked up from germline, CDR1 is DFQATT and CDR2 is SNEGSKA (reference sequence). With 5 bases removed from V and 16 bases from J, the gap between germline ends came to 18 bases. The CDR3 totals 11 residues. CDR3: CSAGPTGLPFF. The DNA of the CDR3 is TGCAGTGCTGGCCCTACAGGTCTCCCTTTCTTC.

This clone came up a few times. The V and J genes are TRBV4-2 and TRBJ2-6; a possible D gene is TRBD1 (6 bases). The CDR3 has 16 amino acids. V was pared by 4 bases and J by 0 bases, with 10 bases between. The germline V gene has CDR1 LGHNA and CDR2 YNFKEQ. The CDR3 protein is CASSPSDSSGANVLTF. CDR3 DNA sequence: TGTGCCAGCAGCCCCTCGGACAGCTCTGGGGCCAACGTCCTGACTTTC.

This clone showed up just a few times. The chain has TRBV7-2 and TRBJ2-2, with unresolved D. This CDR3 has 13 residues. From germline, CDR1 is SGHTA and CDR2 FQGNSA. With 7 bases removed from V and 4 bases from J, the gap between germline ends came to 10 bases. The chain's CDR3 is CASNHKSTGELFF. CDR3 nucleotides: TGTGCCAGCAACCATAAGTCCACCGGGGAGCTGTTTTTT.

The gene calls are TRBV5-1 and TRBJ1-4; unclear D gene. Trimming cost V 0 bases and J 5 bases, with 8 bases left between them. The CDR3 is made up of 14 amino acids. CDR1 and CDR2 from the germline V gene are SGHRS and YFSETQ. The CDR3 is CASSLERENEKLFF. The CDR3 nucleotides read TGCGCCAGCAGCTTGGAACGGGAGAATGAAAAACTGTTTTTT.

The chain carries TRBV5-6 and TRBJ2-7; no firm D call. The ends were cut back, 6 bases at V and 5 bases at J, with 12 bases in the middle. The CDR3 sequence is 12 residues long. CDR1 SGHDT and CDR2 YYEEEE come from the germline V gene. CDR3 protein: CASTNWVHEQYF. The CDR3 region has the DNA TGTGCCAGCACCAATTGGGTCCACGAGCAGTACTTC.

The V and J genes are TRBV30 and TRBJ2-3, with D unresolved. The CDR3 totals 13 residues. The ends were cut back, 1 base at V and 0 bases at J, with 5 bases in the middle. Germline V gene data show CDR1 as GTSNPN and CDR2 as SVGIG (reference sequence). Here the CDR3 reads CAWSGASTDTQYF. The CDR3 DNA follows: TGTGCCTGGAGTGGGGCTAGCACAGATACGCAGTATTTT.

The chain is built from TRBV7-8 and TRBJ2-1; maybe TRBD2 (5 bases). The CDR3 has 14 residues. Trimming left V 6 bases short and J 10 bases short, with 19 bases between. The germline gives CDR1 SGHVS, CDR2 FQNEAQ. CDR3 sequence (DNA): TGTGCCAGCAGTCCCAGCGGCGGCGGATACGAGCAGTTCTTC. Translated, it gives CASSPSGGGYEQFF.

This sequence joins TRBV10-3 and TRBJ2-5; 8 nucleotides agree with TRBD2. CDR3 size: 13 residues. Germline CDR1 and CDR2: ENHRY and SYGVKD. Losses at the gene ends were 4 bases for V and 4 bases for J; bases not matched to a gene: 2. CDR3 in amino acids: CAISGGGLETQYF. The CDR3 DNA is TGTGCCATCAGTGGCGGGGGGCTAGAGACCCAGTACTTC.

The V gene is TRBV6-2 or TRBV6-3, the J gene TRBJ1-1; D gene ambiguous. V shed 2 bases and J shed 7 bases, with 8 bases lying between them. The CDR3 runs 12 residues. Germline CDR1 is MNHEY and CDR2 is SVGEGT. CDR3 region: CASSYGQVEAFF. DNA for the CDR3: TGTGCCAGCAGTTACGGGCAGGTTGAAGCTTTCTTT.

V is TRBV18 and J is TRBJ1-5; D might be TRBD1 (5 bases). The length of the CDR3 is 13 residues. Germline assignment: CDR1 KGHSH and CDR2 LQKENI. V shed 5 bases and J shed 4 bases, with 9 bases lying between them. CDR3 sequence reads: CASSADRNQPQHF. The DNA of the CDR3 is TGTGCCAGCTCAGCCGACAGAAATCAGCCCCAGCATTTT.

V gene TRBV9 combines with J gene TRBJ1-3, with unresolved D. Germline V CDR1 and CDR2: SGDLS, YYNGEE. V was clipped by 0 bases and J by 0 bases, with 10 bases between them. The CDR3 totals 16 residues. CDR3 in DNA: TGTGCCAGCAGCGTAGTAGCGGCTCTCTCTGGAAACACCATATATTTT. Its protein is CASSVVAALSGNTIYF.